A selection of T cell receptor beta chains follows, all from one sample in a study of blood T cells in healthy people across ages. Each CDR3 protein gets one entry after TCRdb re-called the 5' RACE reads with MiXCR. Here the sample spans 350,000 to 450,000 distinct CDR3 sequences, 45% to 65% being singletons. The sequencing input was blood. These receptors originate from a man aged 60 to 69 in good health. CDR3s leave out the opening cysteine and the closing phenylalanine or tryptophan. Fields, in order: J gene, V gene, clone size, CDR3 protein. Size tells how often a clone was seen (once, few, many) or the class of an expanded clone, and some rows leave it out.

TRBJ2-1 | TRBV4-3 | NA | ASSQGKWREGLSYNEQF
TRBJ2-7 | TRBV6-5 | NA | ASSYSAYNEQY
TRBJ2-5 | TRBV12-3/TRBV12-4 | NA | ASNQQGLGYLRKQY
TRBJ2-1 | TRBV14 | few | ASSQVLGLRNEQF
TRBJ2-3 | TRBV24-1 | few | ATSGGDTQY
TRBJ1-3 | TRBV2 | NA | ASTDSGPRNTIY
NA | TRBV12-3/TRBV12-4 | NA | ASSLSGTGGSEQY
TRBJ1-2 | TRBV5-1 | NA | ASSLAGQGIDNYGYT
TRBJ2-7 | TRBV14 | NA | ASSPFREQY
TRBJ1-1 | TRBV28 | few | ASRYSRRDTEAF
NA | TRBV6-6 | NA | ASRWGQGIYEQY
TRBJ1-2 | TRBV28 | NA | ASSPVRGEPNYGYT
TRBJ2-3 | TRBV27 | NA | ASSRTGMLDTQY
TRBJ2-5 | TRBV2 | NA | ASSAPRAGETQY
TRBJ2-1 | TRBV20-1 | NA | SARENEVEQF
TRBJ2-7 | TRBV27 | many | ASSHTSAGEQY
TRBJ2-7 | TRBV29-1 | many | SVERAGGGYEQY
TRBJ1-2 | TRBV7-2 | NA | ASSVGLDYGYT
TRBJ2-1 | TRBV6-1 | NA | ASSRLPGLAGSSYNEQF
TRBJ1-5 | TRBV20-1 | NA | SASRGEGSNQPQH
TRBJ2-7 | TRBV28 | NA | ASSPSAGSYEQY
TRBJ1-1 | TRBV28 | NA | ASFSGNTEAF